The 23 T cell receptor beta chains presented below share a single source sample, sequenced in a study of blood T cell repertoires in COVID-19. TCRdb keeps only in-frame clones here, not all; method: immunoSEQ multiplex PCR. The repertoire holds about 150,000 clones, with 80% as singletons. Sequences were obtained from peripheral blood. The receptors originated from a woman between 50 and 59 years old with acute or convalescent COVID-19.

The gene calls are TRBV2 and TRBJ2-1; D is ambiguous. The ends were cut back, 4 bases at V and 3 bases at J, with 10 bases in the middle. CDR1 and CDR2 from the germline V gene are SNHLY and FYNNEI. The CDR3 is made up of 14 amino acids. This chain's CDR3 is CASSARDNYNEQFF. CDR3 coding DNA: TGTGCCAGCAGTGCCCGAGACAACTACAATGAGCAGTTCTTC.

This clone occurred once. The chain uses TRBV10-3 and TRBJ2-1, with 8 bases aligning to TRBD1. CDR1 and CDR2 (germline): ENHRY, SYGVKD. The ends lost 2 bases at V and 5 bases at J; junction bases unmatched: 8. This CDR3 comprises 16 residues. CDR3 coding DNA: TGTGCCATCAGTGAGGAACAGGGGGGACTTAACAATGAGCAGTTCTTC. As protein: CAISEEQGGLNNEQFF.

This sequence joins TRBV5-1 and TRBJ1-1; maybe TRBD1 (5 bases). The CDR3 is made up of 14 amino acids. Germline V lookup: CDR1 SGHRS, CDR2 YFSETQ. The V end lost 4 bases, the J end lost 3 bases, and 13 bases lay between the germline ends. CDR3 in DNA: TGCGCCAGCAGCCCGTTAGGAGGGGACACTGAAGCTTTCTTT. Protein sequence: CASSPLGGDTEAFF.

V gene TRBV29-1 combines with J gene TRBJ1-6, with D hard to call. The V end lost 5 bases, the J end lost 7 bases, and 9 bases lay between the germline ends. In germline, CDR1 is SQVTM, CDR2 ANQGSEA. The CDR3 spans 12 residues. The CDR3 spells CSVSEGNSPLHF. Written as DNA, the CDR3 is TGCAGCGTTTCCGAGGGAAATTCACCCCTCCACTTT.

The chain recombines TRBV19 with TRBJ1-5; 12 bases line up with TRBD1. This CDR3 contains 16 residues. Germline CDR1 LNHDA, CDR2 SQIVND (reference sequence). V trimming: 6 bases; J trimming: 3 bases; junction bases outside the gene matches: 6. Here the CDR3 reads CASSSGTGGVNQPQHF. As DNA, the CDR3 is TGTGCCAGTAGCTCCGGGACAGGGGGCGTCAATCAGCCCCAGCATTTT.

The V gene is TRBV7-8, the J gene TRBJ2-3; perhaps TRBD2 as D (5 bases). The CDR3 covers 17 residues. In germline, CDR1 is SGHVS, CDR2 FQNEAQ. The V and J ends lost 1 base and 8 bases respectively, with 22 bases between them. The CDR3 coding sequence is TGTGCCAGCAGCTTAGTAGTTAGCGTAGTAGATTCGGGTACGCAGTATTTT. Its protein product is CASSLVVSVVDSGTQYF.

The CDR3 region has the DNA TGTGCCAGCAGCTTAGACGGACGGCAGGGCCGCGGCTACACCTTC. Protein product: CASSLDGRQGRGYTF. V gene TRBV11-1 combines with J gene TRBJ1-2, with TRBD1 as a possible D gene (5 bases). The germline gives CDR1 SGHAT, CDR2 FQDESV (reference sequence). The CDR3 loop spans 15 amino acids. Trimming left V 1 base short and J 8 bases short, with 17 bases between.

In its sample, this clone was seen once. J is TRBJ1-2 and V is TRBV7-2, with 7 bases aligning to TRBD1. The V gene end was trimmed by 8 bases and the J gene end by 7 bases; junction bases not matched to a gene: 7. Germline CDR1 SGHTA, CDR2 FQGNSA. This CDR3 spans 12 amino acids. CDR3 loop: CASVRQGGGYTF. The CDR3 DNA reads TGTGCCAGCGTCCGACAGGGCGGTGGCTACACCTTC.

This CDR3 reads CASSPPSAAYNEQFF. Written as DNA, the CDR3 is TGTGCCAGCAGCCCCCCTAGCGCGGCCTACAATGAGCAGTTCTTC. The V call is TRBV5-4, the J call TRBJ2-1, with D possibly TRBD2 on 6 matching bases. This CDR3 is built from 15 residues. V lost 4 bases to trimming and J lost 2 bases, with 13 bases between them. CDR1 and CDR2 (germline): SGHNT, YYREEE (reference sequence).

CDR3 sequence reads: CSVDARRNGELFF. CDR3 DNA: TGCAGCGTTGACGCTCGGCGGAACGGGGAGCTGTTTTTT. The J gene is TRBJ2-2, the V gene TRBV29-1; no clear D gene. Trimming left V 3 bases short and J 7 bases short, with 12 bases between. The CDR3 extends over 13 amino acids. Germline V gene sequence: CDR1 SQVTM, CDR2 ANQGSEA.

The table lists this clone with a count of one. The chain recombines TRBV9 with TRBJ2-1, with 7 positions matching TRBD2. Germline loops: CDR1 SGDLS, CDR2 YYNGEE. This CDR3 spans 16 amino acids. The trim removed 0 bases at V and 1 base at J, leaving 4 bases unmatched. CDR3 in DNA: TGTGCCAGCAGCGTAGTTACGGGGGGTTCCTACAATGAGCAGTTCTTC. As protein: CASSVVTGGSYNEQFF. Combining the CDR3 with reference TRBV9 and TRBJ2-1 gives the whole variable domain DSGVTQTPKHLITATGQRVTLRCSPRSGDLSVYWYQQSLDQGLQFLIQYYNGEERAKGNILERFSAQQFPDLHSELNLSSLELGDSALYFCASSVVTGGSYNEQFFGPGTRLTVL.

The chain joins TRBV6-4 to TRBJ2-2; no clear D gene. The CDR3 spans 14 residues. The V end lost 8 bases, the J end lost 4 bases, and 14 bases lay between the germline ends. The V gene's germline CDR1 is MRHNA and CDR2 SNTAGT. CDR3 DNA sequence: TGTGCCAGCGCTTCAGCAGCAGGCACCGGGGAGCTGTTTTTT. Translating it yields CASASAAGTGELFF.

This chain uses TRBV14 with TRBJ2-7; 10 positions match TRBD1. This CDR3 is built from 14 residues. Germline CDR1 is SGHDN and CDR2 is FVKESK. The V gene end was trimmed by 2 bases and the J gene end by 4 bases; junction bases not matched to a gene: 2. CDR3 protein: CASSQRQGAYEQYF. CDR3 coding DNA: TGTGCCAGCAGCCAAAGACAGGGGGCGTACGAGCAGTACTTC.

This clone came up a few times. The chain links TRBV9 to TRBJ2-1, with 7 bases that match TRBD1. V lost 4 bases to trimming and J lost 0 bases; unmatched junction nucleotides: 7. The V gene's germline CDR1 is SGDLS and CDR2 YYNGEE. CDR3 length: 16 residues. DNA for the CDR3: TGTGCCAGCAGCTCAAACAGGGGTGGCTCCTACAATGAGCAGTTCTTC. Its protein product is CASSSNRGGSYNEQFF. Full variable domain (rest looked up from reference TRBV9 and TRBJ2-1): DSGVTQTPKHLITATGQRVTLRCSPRSGDLSVYWYQQSLDQGLQFLIQYYNGEERAKGNILERFSAQQFPDLHSELNLSSLELGDSALYFCASSSNRGGSYNEQFFGPGTRLTVL.

This clone has a handful of counts. The J gene is TRBJ2-7, the V gene TRBV7-2; D not resolved. The length of the CDR3 is 15 residues. Trimming removed 0 bases at V and 0 bases at J, with 9 bases between. CDR1 and CDR2 from the germline V gene are SGHTA and FQGNSA. The CDR3 reads CASSLALLSSYEQYF. Here the CDR3 DNA reads TGTGCCAGCAGCTTAGCGCTTCTGAGCTCCTACGAGCAGTACTTC.

The chain recombines TRBV30 with TRBJ1-6, with TRBD1 identical over 10 bases. The J segment lost 8 bases and the V segment lost 2 bases, leaving 3 bases of the junction unmatched. Germline loops: CDR1 GTSNPN, CDR2 SVGIG (reference sequence). This CDR3 has 14 residues. In DNA, the CDR3 is TGTGCCTGGAGTCTAGGGACAGGGGATTCACCCCTCCACTTT. It translates to CAWSLGTGDSPLHF. Full variable domain (outside the CDR3, taken from reference TRBV30 and TRBJ1-6): SQTIHQWPATLVQPVGSPLSLECTVEGTSNPNLYWYRQAAGRGLQLLFYSVGIGQISSEVPQNLSASRPQDRQFILSSKKLLLSDSGFYLCAWSLGTGDSPLHFGNGTRLTVT.

The CDR3 region has the DNA TGTGCCAGCAGTTACCGAGGCAGGGTAGAAGCTTATAGCAATCAGCCCCAGCATTTT. It codes for CASSYRGRVEAYSNQPQHF. The chain is built from TRBV6-7 and TRBJ1-5, with a weak D call TRBD1 (5 bases). TRBV6-7 is recorded as an ORF, its role being uncertain. There are 19 residues in the CDR3. V was pared by 2 bases and J by 0 bases, with 20 bases between.

The sample holds one count of this clone. CDR3 nucleotides: TGTGCCAGCAGCTTATGGGACAGCAATGAGCAGTTCTTC. Translated, it gives CASSLWDSNEQFF. The J gene is TRBJ2-1, the V gene TRBV13; 7 nucleotides match TRBD1. Trimming took 2 bases from V and 6 from J; bases not matched to a gene: 1. CDR1 and CDR2 (germline): PRHDT, FYEKMQ (reference sequence). The CDR3 is made up of 13 amino acids.

This chain joins TRBV10-2 and TRBJ2-3, with 13 positions matching TRBD2. The CDR3 sequence is 14 residues long. V gave up 6 bases and J gave up 4 bases; unmatched junction bases: 1. Germline V lookup: CDR1 WSHSY, CDR2 SAAADI. CDR3 protein: CASRTSGGSDTQYF. CDR3 DNA sequence: TGCGCCAGCAGGACTAGCGGGGGGTCAGATACGCAGTATTTT.

V gene TRBV5-5 combines with J gene TRBJ2-5; D may be TRBD1 (6 bases). CDR3 length equals 16 residues. Trimming shortened V by 0 bases and J by 5 bases, and 17 bases separated the two germline ends. Germline V gives CDR1 SGHKS, CDR2 YYEKEE (reference sequence). DNA of the CDR3: TGTGCCAGCAGCTTGGGGTCGAGGGGGTGGGGTGAGACCCAGTACTTC. Protein: CASSLGSRGWGETQYF.

V and J are TRBV7-3 and TRBJ1-1; D gene uncertain. The V gene's germline CDR1 is SGHTA and CDR2 FQGTGA. The CDR3 consists of 13 residues. The V gene lost 3 bases and the J gene lost 7 bases, with 12 bases spanning the gap. The chain's CDR3 is CASSFTSADEAFF. CDR3 sequence (DNA): TGTGCCAGCAGCTTTACATCCGCGGATGAAGCTTTCTTT. The full variable domain, completed using reference TRBV7-3 and TRBJ1-1, is GAGVSQTPSNKVTEKGKYVELRCDPISGHTALYWYRQSLGQGPEFLIYFQGTGAADDSGLPNDRFFAVRPEGSVSTLKIQRTERGDSAVYLCASSFTSADEAFFGQGTRLTVV.

The rearrangement uses TRBV9 and TRBJ2-2; TRBD2 is a possible D gene (5 bases). The CDR3 is 16 amino acids. Per the germline V gene, CDR1 is SGDLS and CDR2 is YYNGEE. The germline V and J ends were trimmed by 4 bases and 4 bases, with 17 bases remaining between them. CDR3 nucleotide sequence: TGTGCCAGCAGCTCAAGTCCACCCGGAGGCACCGGGGAGCTGTTTTTT. Protein: CASSSSPPGGTGELFF.

The chain employs TRBV18 and TRBJ1-3; TRBD1 might be the D (6 bases). V gave up 4 bases and J gave up 4 bases, with 23 bases separating them. Germline CDR1 is KGHSH and CDR2 is LQKENI. The CDR3 covers 18 residues. CDR3 sequence (DNA): TGTGCCAGCTCACGGGACATACTCACCACTCTCGCCGGAAACACCATATATTTT. Translating gives CASSRDILTTLAGNTIYF.